Below are 18 T cell receptor beta chains sequenced from a single sample in a study of vaccination and CD4 T cells after COVID-19 (dated by TCRdb to 2021 to 2024). Libraries were prepared through PCR. The run used an Illumina iSeq 100. TCR sequencing of DNA from cultured CD4+ T cells used the Oncomine TCR Beta short-read assay at the Johns Hopkins FTIC core. In-frame beta chains were kept once TCRdb had trimmed the public reads at Q25 with fastp and called clones with MiXCR. Every CDR3 protein is listed once, alongside the most common genes and DNA of its rows. Here the sample has around 25,000 distinct CDR3 sequences; roughly three fifths occur a single time. The ten biggest clones cover roughly 3.1% of the sample. These receptors' antigens are unknown. The treatment or condition label corresponds to: approximately nine-day PBMC culture with coronavirus spike peptide pools or control peptides (ViraFEST assay).

The sample taken for sequencing was CD4+ T cells from blood, cultured in vitro. The receptors shown here come from a human donor who had recovered from COVID-19.

The chain employs TRBV20-1 and TRBJ1-1; TRBD1 is a possible D gene (5 bases). The CDR3 has 12 residues. V was shortened by 3 bases and J by 7 bases, with 12 bases between the two germline ends. Germline V CDR1 and CDR2: DFQATT, SNEGSKA (reference sequence). Here the CDR3 reads CSARGPVGEAFF. CDR3 in DNA: TGCAGTGCTAGGGGGCCCGTCGGTGAAGCTTTCTTT.

This chain uses TRBV7-9 with TRBJ2-1; possible D gene TRBD2, 6 bases. V was clipped by 3 bases and J by 10 bases, with 19 bases between them. From germline, CDR1 is SEHNR and CDR2 FQNEAQ (reference sequence). CDR3 length: 15 residues. CDR3 in DNA: TGTGCCAGCAGCTTCTGGGGGAGGCCCCCCCCGGAGCAGTTCTTC. The encoded protein is CASSFWGRPPPEQFF. Using reference TRBV7-9 and TRBJ2-1 for the parts outside the CDR3, the full variable domain is DTGVSQNPRHKITKRGQNVTFRCDPISEHNRLYWYRQTLGQGPEFLTYFQNEAQLEKSRLLSDRFSAERPKGSFSTLEIQRTEQGDSAMYLCASSFWGRPPPEQFFGPGTRLTVL.

J is TRBJ1-1 and V is TRBV30; D possibly corresponds to TRBD1 (6 bases). The germline gives CDR1 GTSNPN, CDR2 SVGIG (reference sequence). The CDR3 contains 12 residues. The chain's CDR3 is CAGGGGKNEAFF. The CDR3 DNA sequence: TGTGCTGGGGGCGGGGGAAAGAATGAAGCTTTCTTT.

The chain combines TRBV6-2 or TRBV6-3 with TRBJ2-7; 8 bases match TRBD2. The CDR3 loop spans 14 amino acids. Trimming took 6 bases from V and 7 from J; bases not matched to a gene: 11. CDR1 and CDR2 from the germline V gene are MNHEY and SVGEGT. In DNA, the CDR3 is TGTGCCAGCAGCCCGGGACCTCGGGGGGGGGAGCAGTACTTC. Residues: CASSPGPRGGEQYF.

The rearrangement uses TRBV11-2 and TRBJ2-2, with 8 positions matching TRBD1. Germline assignment: CDR1 SGHAT and CDR2 FQNNGV. V shed 5 bases and J 6 bases; nucleotides not matched to a gene: 5. The CDR3 runs 14 residues. The CDR3 DNA reads as TGTGCCAGCAGCAAGGACAGGGTCGCCGGGGAGCTGTTTTTT. Amino acids: CASSKDRVAGELFF.

This clonotype occurred a few times. The rearrangement links TRBV12-3 or TRBV12-4 to TRBJ1-2; tentative D call: TRBD1 (5 bases). Trimming took 6 bases from V and 8 from J, leaving 16 bases between them. The CDR3 is 13 residues long. The DNA of the CDR3 is TGTGCCAGCAGCCGGGACTTTCTCGGGGGCTACACCTTC. Protein product: CASSRDFLGGYTF.

The chain has TRBV19 and TRBJ2-3; D may be TRBD1 or TRBD2 (5 bases each). The CDR3 consists of 13 residues. The V gene's germline CDR1 is LNHDA and CDR2 SQIVND (reference sequence). V was cut by 3 bases and J by 1 base, with 5 bases left in between. The CDR3 bases are TGTGCCAGTAGTATGGGGGGCACAGATACGCAGTATTTT. Protein sequence: CASSMGGTDTQYF.

This clonotype was picked up a small number of times. The V and J genes are TRBV15 and TRBJ2-3, with a weak D call TRBD2 (6 bases). Trimming shortened V by 5 bases and J by 3 bases, and 18 bases separated the two germline ends. Per germline, CDR1 LNHNV and CDR2 YYDKDF (reference sequence). The CDR3 is 16 residues long. CDR3 region: CATSGRGIAGTDTQYF. The CDR3 DNA reads TGTGCCACCAGCGGACGGGGGATAGCCGGGACAGATACGCAGTATTTT. The whole variable domain, remainder taken from reference TRBV15 and TRBJ2-3, is DAMVIQNPRYQVTQFGKPVTLSCSQTLNHNVMYWYQQKSSQAPKLLFHYYDKDFNNEADTPDNFQSRRPNTSFCFLDIRSPGLGDTAMYLCATSGRGIAGTDTQYFGPGTRLTVL.

V is TRBV6-2 or TRBV6-3 and J is TRBJ1-6, with D unclear. The CDR3 totals 11 residues. The V gene lost 4 bases and the J gene lost 7 bases, with 2 bases spanning the gap. From germline, CDR1 is MNHEY and CDR2 SVGEGT. This chain's CDR3 is CASSSNSPLHF. CDR3 bases: TGTGCCAGCAGTTCGAATTCACCCCTCCACTTT.

The chain uses TRBV19 and TRBJ1-3; D is unresolved. V gave up 7 bases and J gave up 7 bases, with 14 bases separating them. Germline assignment: CDR1 LNHDA and CDR2 SQIVND (reference sequence). The CDR3 is 13 amino acids. CDR3 region: CASTPSQRNTIYF. In nucleotides, the CDR3 is TGTGCCAGTACCCCATCGCAGAGGAACACCATATATTTT.

This clonotype was found once. The CDR3 protein is CASSPGFSSYNSPLHF. In DNA, the CDR3 is TGCGCCAGCAGCCCGGGCTTTAGCTCCTATAATTCACCCCTCCACTTT. The J gene is TRBJ1-6, the V gene TRBV5-1; no firm D call. V lost 4 bases to trimming and J lost 0 bases, with 11 bases between them. The CDR3 is made up of 16 amino acids. Germline assignment: CDR1 SGHRS and CDR2 YFSETQ.

This chain joins TRBV6-1 and TRBJ1-2; D not resolved. The CDR3 length is 12 residues. Trimming took 4 bases from V and 7 from J, leaving 10 bases between them. CDR1 and CDR2 (germline): MNHNS, SASEGT. Here the CDR3 reads CASSGWTVGYTF. CDR3 sequence (DNA): TGTGCCAGCAGTGGTTGGACGGTTGGCTACACCTTC.

This clonotype was counted only a few times. The chain couples TRBV20-1 to TRBJ2-4; 11 bases agree with TRBD2. Germline CDR1 and CDR2: DFQATT and SNEGSKA (reference sequence). The CDR3 has 18 residues. V shed 6 bases and J 0 bases; nucleotides not matched to a gene: 13. DNA of the CDR3: TGCAGTGCAGACAATAGCGGGAGGGCCCCTAAAGCCAAAAACATTCAGTACTTC. This sequence encodes CSADNSGRAPKAKNIQYF.

This clonotype was seen a few times. The chain recombines TRBV7-2 with TRBJ1-2, with TRBD1 as a possible D gene (5 bases). The CDR3 is made up of 14 amino acids. Trimming removed 5 bases at V and 3 bases at J, with 13 bases between. Germline-derived CDR1 and CDR2 are SGHTA and FQGNSA. This chain's CDR3 is CASSIHRTYYGYTF. DNA of the CDR3: TGTGCCAGCAGCATCCACAGGACGTACTATGGCTACACCTTC.

This clonotype was picked up one time. The chain joins TRBV7-7 to TRBJ2-1; the D is unclear. CDR1 is SSHAT, CDR2 FNYEAQ, per germline (reference sequence). The CDR3 consists of 11 residues. CDR3 in DNA: TGTGCTATCGGAGTGGGCGCGGAGCAGTTCTTC. Amino acid sequence: CAIGVGAEQFF.

This sequence joins TRBV20-1 and TRBJ2-5, with 12 bases identical to TRBD2. CDR1 is DFQATT, CDR2 SNEGSKA, per germline (reference sequence). This CDR3 contains 15 residues. J lost 5 bases, V lost 6 bases, and 10 bases had no gene match. In nucleotides, the CDR3 is TGCAGTGCGCCGCCTAGCGGGGGGGCCTGGGAGACCCAGTACTTC. Translating it yields CSAPPSGGAWETQYF.

This clonotype was seen only a few times. The chain is built from TRBV6-2 or TRBV6-3 and TRBJ1-2, with no clear D. The CDR3 runs 13 residues. CDR1 is MNHEY and CDR2 is SVGEGT in the germline V gene. Trimming left V 4 bases short and J 4 bases short, with 10 bases between. This CDR3 reads CASSSGRSYGYTF. DNA for the CDR3: TGTGCCAGCAGTTCGGGCCGGTCCTATGGCTACACCTTC.

The chain couples TRBV7-2 to TRBJ1-2; 8 bases match TRBD1. The germline V gene encodes CDR1 SGHTA and CDR2 FQGNSA. The CDR3 runs to 13 residues. V gave up 4 bases and J gave up 6 bases; unmatched junction bases: 4. This CDR3 reads CASSSQGGDGYTF. The CDR3 DNA sequence: TGTGCCAGCAGCTCACAGGGGGGGGATGGCTACACCTTC.